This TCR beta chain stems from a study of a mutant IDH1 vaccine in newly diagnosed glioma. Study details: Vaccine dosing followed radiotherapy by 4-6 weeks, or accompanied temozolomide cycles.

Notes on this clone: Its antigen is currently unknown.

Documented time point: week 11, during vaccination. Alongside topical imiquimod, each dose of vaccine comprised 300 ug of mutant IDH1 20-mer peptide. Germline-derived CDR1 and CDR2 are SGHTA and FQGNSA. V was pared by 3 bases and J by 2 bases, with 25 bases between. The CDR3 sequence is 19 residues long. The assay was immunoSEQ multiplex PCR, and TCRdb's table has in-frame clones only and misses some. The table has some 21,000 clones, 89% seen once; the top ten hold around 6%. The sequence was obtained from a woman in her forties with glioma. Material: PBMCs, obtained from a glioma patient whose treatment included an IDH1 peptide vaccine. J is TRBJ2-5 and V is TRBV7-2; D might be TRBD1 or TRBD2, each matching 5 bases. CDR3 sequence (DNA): TGTGCCAGCAGCTTGCCTCGGGACGGCTCGGATGACCCTCAAGAGACCCAGTACTTC. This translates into CASSLPRDGSDDPQETQYF. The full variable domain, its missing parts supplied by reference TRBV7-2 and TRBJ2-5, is GAGVSQSPSNKVTEKGKDVELRCDPISGHTALYWYRQSLGQGLEFLIYFQGNSAPDKSGLPSDRFSAERTGGSVSTLTIQRTQQEDSAVYLCASSLPRDGSDDPQETQYFGPGTRLLVL.